These T cell receptor beta chains were read from a single sample in a study of blood T cell repertoires in COVID-19. The repertoire was sequenced with immunoSEQ multiplex PCR; TCRdb's copy has only in-frame clones and lacks some. This table has 200,000 to 250,000 clones, 88% appearing once. The specimen sequenced was peripheral blood. The source is an older woman with acute or convalescent COVID-19. CDR3s include the opening cysteine and the closing phenylalanine or tryptophan. The D gene is left open where the match is weak. The size entry is marked missing in some rows and otherwise reads once, few, many or a size class.

j_gene | d_gene | v_gene | abundance | CDR3nt | CDR3aa
TRBJ1-1 | . | TRBV20-1 | . | TGCAGTGCTAGGACAGTCACTGAAGCTTTCTTT | CSARTVTEAFF
TRBJ1-1 | . | TRBV19 | . | TGTGCCAGTAGTATAGTAGGAGGGAGCAACACTGAAGCTTTCTTT | CASSIVGGSNTEAFF
TRBJ1-2 | . | TRBV2 | . | TGTGCCAGCAGTGAATGGGGGAGGTGGCGTGGCTACACCTTC | CASSEWGRWRGYTF
TRBJ1-1 | TRBD1 | TRBV11-2 | once | TGTGCCAGCAGCTTAGAGCCAGGGGGAAACACTGAAGCTTTCTTT | CASSLEPGGNTEAFF
TRBJ1-5 | TRBD1 | TRBV19 | . | TGTGCCAGTAGTCTACAGGGGGATCAGCCCCAGCATTTT | CASSLQGDQPQHF
TRBJ2-1 | TRBD2 | TRBV2 | . | TGTGCCAGCAGTGTTAGCGGGGGGGACTCCTACAATGAGCAGTTCTTC | CASSVSGGDSYNEQFF
TRBJ1-4 | . | TRBV11-2 | . | TGTGCCACCCCGGTATGTGCAACTAATGAAAAACTGTTTTTT | CATPVCATNEKLFF
TRBJ2-2 | TRBD2 | TRBV24-1 | . | TGTGCCACCAGTGATTTGATGACTAGCGGGAGGGGGAACACCGGGGAGCTGTTTTTT | CATSDLMTSGRGNTGELFF
TRBJ2-6 | . | TRBV3-1/TRBV3-2 | . | TGTGCCAGCAGTCCAACCCGTGACAGGTTGCCCTCTGGGGCCAACGTCCTGACTTTC | CASSPTRDRLPSGANVLTF
TRBJ2-6 | . | TRBV28 | . | TGTGCCAGCAACCTCCCCAGCTCTGGGGCCAACGTCCTGACTTTC | CASNLPSSGANVLTF
TRBJ2-3 | . | TRBV10-1 | few | TGCGCCAGCAGCCGAGGGGGTTCCGCAGATACGCAGTATTTT | CASSRGGSADTQYF
TRBJ2-5 | . | TRBV24-1 | . | TGTGCCACCGGCCAAGCAGGGAAAGAGACCCAGTACTTC | CATGQAGKETQYF
TRBJ2-1 | TRBD2 | TRBV6-1 | . | TGTGCCAGCAGTGAAGCTAGCGGGAGGGCCCTTGAGCAGTTCTTC | CASSEASGRALEQFF
TRBJ2-7 | TRBD1 | TRBV30 | . | TGTGCCTGGAGTGTCCGGACAGGGGGCTCCTACGAGCAGTACTTC | CAWSVRTGGSYEQYF